These 4 T cell receptor beta chains share one sample of origin, sequenced in a study of CD8 T cells in ankylosing spondylitis. No antigens are known for them. Study observations and caveats: Ankylosing spondylitis blood seemed to carry a telltale TCR beta motif made of eight highly homologous variants.

TCRdb called the 5' RACE reads again in MiXCR, with one record for every CDR3 protein. Of roughly 450,000 distinct CDR3 sequences listed, approximately 26% are singletons. Material for sequencing was blood, either unsorted or a sorted T cell fraction (not recorded which). These receptors originate from a male donor with ankylosing spondylitis.

The chain couples TRBV6-6 to TRBJ1-4; D gene unclear. The CDR3 contains 13 residues. The V gene lost 10 bases and the J gene lost 5 bases, with 14 bases spanning the gap. The germline V gene has CDR1 MNHNY and CDR2 SVGAGI (reference sequence). This CDR3 reads CATSGRGNEKLFF. The CDR3 DNA reads as TGTGCCACCAGCGGGCGAGGGAATGAAAAACTGTTTTTT.

This clonotype showed up just a few times. V gene TRBV20-1 combines with J gene TRBJ2-1; 10 nucleotides match TRBD2. The J segment lost 6 bases and the V segment lost 2 bases, leaving 1 base of the junction unmatched. The CDR3 consists of 13 residues. Germline values: CDR1 DFQATT, CDR2 SNEGSKA (reference sequence). Here the CDR3 reads CSARLAGVNEQFF. Written as DNA, the CDR3 is TGCAGTGCTAGACTAGCGGGAGTCAATGAGCAGTTCTTC.

This clonotype was seen many times. This chain links TRBV10-3 with TRBJ1-2; TRBD1 aligns across 9 bases. This CDR3 has 13 residues. Germline V CDR1 and CDR2: ENHRY, SYGVKD. The ends lost 9 bases at V and 3 bases at J; junction bases unmatched: 5. The CDR3 reads CAMGQGADYGYTF. The DNA of the CDR3 is TGTGCCATGGGACAGGGAGCGGACTATGGCTACACCTTC.

There are a few counts of this clonotype. The chain is built from TRBV7-7 and TRBJ2-3, with TRBD2 matching over 8 bases. Germline V gives CDR1 SSHAT, CDR2 FNYEAQ (reference sequence). J was trimmed by 6 bases and V by 5 bases; bases with no gene match: 7. The CDR3 is 14 amino acids. CDR3 DNA sequence: TGTGCCAGCAGCATGGCGGGGGGAATGGATACGCAGTATTTT. This translates into CASSMAGGMDTQYF.